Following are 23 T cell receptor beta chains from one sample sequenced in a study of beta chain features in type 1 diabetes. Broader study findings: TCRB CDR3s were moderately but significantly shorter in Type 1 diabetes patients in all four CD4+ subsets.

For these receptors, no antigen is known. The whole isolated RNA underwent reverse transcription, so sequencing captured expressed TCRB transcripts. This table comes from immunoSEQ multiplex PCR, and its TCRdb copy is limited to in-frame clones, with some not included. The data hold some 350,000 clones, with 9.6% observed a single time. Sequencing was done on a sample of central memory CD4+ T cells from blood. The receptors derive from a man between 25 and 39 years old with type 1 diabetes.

The CDR3 loop is CASGMTFSDYGYTF. In DNA, the CDR3 is TGTGCCAGTGGGATGACCTTTAGTGACTATGGCTACACCTTC. The rearrangement links TRBV27 to TRBJ1-2; D not resolved. This CDR3 comprises 14 residues. Germline V gene sequence: CDR1 MNHEY, CDR2 SMNVEV (reference sequence). V gave up 9 bases and J gave up 3 bases, with 17 bases separating them.

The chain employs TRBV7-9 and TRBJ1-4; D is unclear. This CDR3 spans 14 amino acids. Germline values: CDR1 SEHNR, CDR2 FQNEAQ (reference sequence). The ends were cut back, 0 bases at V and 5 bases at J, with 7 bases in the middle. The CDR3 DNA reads TGTGCCAGCAGCTTAGCAGGGAGCAATGAAAAACTGTTTTTT. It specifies CASSLAGSNEKLFF.

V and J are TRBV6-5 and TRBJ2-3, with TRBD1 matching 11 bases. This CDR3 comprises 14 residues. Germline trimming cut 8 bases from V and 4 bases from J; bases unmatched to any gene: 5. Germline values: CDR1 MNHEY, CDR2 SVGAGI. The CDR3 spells CASQDRGLSDTQYF. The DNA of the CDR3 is TGTGCCAGCCAGGACAGGGGGCTATCAGATACGCAGTATTTT.

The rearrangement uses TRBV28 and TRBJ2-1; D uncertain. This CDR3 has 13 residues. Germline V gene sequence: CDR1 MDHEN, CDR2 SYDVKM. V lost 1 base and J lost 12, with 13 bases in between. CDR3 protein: CASSLSGPKGQFF. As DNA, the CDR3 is TGTGCCAGCAGTTTATCCGGGCCCAAGGGGCAGTTCTTC.

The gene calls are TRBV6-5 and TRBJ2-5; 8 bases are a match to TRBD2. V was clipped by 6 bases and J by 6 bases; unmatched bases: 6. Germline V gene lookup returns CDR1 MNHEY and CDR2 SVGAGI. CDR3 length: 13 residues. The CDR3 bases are TGTGCCAGCAGACGGGAGGGCCCGAAGACCCAGTACTTC. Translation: CASRREGPKTQYF.

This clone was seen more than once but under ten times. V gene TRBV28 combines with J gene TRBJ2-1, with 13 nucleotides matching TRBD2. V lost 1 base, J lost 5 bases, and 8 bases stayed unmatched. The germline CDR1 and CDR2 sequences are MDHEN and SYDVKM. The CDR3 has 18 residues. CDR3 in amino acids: CASSLSPGLAGVNNEQFF. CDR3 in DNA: TGTGCCAGCAGTTTATCCCCTGGACTAGCGGGAGTGAACAATGAGCAGTTCTTC. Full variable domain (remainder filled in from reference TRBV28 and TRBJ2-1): DVKVTQSSRYLVKRTGEKVFLECVQDMDHENMFWYRQDPGLGLRLIYFSYDVKMKEKGDIPEGYSVSREKKERFSLILESASTNQTSMYLCASSLSPGLAGVNNEQFFGPGTRLTVL.

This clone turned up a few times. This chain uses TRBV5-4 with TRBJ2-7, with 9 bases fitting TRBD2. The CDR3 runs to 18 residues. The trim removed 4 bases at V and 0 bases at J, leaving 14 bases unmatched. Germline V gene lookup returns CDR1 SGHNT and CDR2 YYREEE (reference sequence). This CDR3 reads CASSPPWRGGRASYEQYF. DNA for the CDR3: TGTGCCAGCAGCCCCCCCTGGAGGGGCGGGAGGGCCTCCTACGAGCAGTACTTC.

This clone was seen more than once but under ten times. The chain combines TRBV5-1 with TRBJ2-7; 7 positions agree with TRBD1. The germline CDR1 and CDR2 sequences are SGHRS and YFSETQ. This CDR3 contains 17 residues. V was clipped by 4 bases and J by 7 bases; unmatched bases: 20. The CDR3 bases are TGCGCCAGCAGCACCCTGCCTACCGGGACAGCTCTGGAAGAGCAGTACTTC. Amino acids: CASSTLPTGTALEEQYF.

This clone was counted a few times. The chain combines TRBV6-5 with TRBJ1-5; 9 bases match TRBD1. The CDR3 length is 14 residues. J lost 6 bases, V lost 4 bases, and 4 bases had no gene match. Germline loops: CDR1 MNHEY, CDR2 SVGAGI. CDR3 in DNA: TGTGCCAGCAGTTCCCGGACAGGGGTTCAGCCCCAGCATTTT. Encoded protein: CASSSRTGVQPQHF.

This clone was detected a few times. CDR3 nucleotide sequence: TGCGCCAGCAGCCAAGAGGGGTGGAATAATGAAAAACTGTTTTTT. Its protein product is CASSQEGWNNEKLFF. The chain carries TRBV4-3 and TRBJ1-4; D remains ambiguous. Between the trimmed V and J ends, which lost 0 bases and 4 bases, there was a span of 9 bases. The CDR3 runs to 15 residues. The germline gives CDR1 LGHNA, CDR2 YSLEER.

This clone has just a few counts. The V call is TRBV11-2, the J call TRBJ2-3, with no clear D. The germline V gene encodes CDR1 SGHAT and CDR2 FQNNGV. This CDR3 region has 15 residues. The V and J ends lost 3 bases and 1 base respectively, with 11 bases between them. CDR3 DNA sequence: TGTGCCAGCAGCTTTTCGCGAGGCGGCACAGATACGCAGTATTTT. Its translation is CASSFSRGGTDTQYF.

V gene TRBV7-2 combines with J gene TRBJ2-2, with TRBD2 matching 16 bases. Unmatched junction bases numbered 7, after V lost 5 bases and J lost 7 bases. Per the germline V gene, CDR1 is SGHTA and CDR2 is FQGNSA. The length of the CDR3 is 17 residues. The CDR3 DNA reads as TGTGCCAGCAGCCCGCGGGGACTAGCGGGAGGGGACGGGGAGCTGTTTTTT. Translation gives CASSPRGLAGGDGELFF.

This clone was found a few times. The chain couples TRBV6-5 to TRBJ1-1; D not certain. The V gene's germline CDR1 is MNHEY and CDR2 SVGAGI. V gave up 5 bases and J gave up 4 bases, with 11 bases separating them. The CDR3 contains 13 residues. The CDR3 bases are TGTGCCAGCAGTCGTTCGGGAAGCACTGAAGCTTTCTTT. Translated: CASSRSGSTEAFF.

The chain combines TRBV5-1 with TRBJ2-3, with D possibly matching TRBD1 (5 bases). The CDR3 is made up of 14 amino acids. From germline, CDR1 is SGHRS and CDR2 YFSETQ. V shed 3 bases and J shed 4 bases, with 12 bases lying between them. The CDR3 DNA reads TGCGCCAGCAGCTCGACAGTTGGGTCAGATACGCAGTATTTT. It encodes CASSSTVGSDTQYF.

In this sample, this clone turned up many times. The CDR3 coding sequence is TGCGCCAGCAGCAATGGACAGCCGAACACTGAAGCTTTCTTT. It specifies CASSNGQPNTEAFF. The J gene is TRBJ1-1, the V gene TRBV5-1; perhaps TRBD1 as D (6 bases). The CDR3 is 14 residues long. Germline CDR1 SGHRS, CDR2 YFSETQ. Trimming stripped 4 bases from V and 1 base from J, with 11 bases between.

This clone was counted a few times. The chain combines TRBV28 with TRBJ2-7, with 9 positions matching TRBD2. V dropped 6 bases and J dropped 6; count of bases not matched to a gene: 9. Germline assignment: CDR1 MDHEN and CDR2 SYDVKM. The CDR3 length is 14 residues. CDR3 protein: CASRMGSGSTEQYF. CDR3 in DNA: TGTGCCAGCAGAATGGGTAGCGGGAGTACCGAGCAGTACTTC.

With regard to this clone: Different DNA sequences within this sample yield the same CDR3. The CDR3 DNA sequence: TGCGCCAGCAGCTTGGGGGGACAAAGCACAGATACGCAGTATTTT. This sequence encodes CASSLGGQSTDTQYF. The chain combines TRBV5-1 with TRBJ2-3, with TRBD1 as a possible D gene (6 bases). The CDR3 contains 15 residues. CDR1 is SGHRS and CDR2 is YFSETQ in the germline V gene. V lost 0 bases and J lost 0, with 8 bases in between. The variable domain in full, completed from reference TRBV5-1 and TRBJ2-3, reads KAGVTQTPRYLIKTRGQQVTLSCSPISGHRSVSWYQQTPGQGLQFLFEYFSETQRNKGNFPGRFSGRQFSNSRSEMNVSTLELGDSALYLCASSLGGQSTDTQYFGPGTRLTVL.

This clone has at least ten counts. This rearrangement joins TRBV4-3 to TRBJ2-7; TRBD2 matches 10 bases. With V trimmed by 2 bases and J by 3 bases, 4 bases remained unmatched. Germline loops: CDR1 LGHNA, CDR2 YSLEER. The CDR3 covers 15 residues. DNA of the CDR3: TGCGCCAGCAGCCAACTAAGCGGGGGGGGCTACGAGCAGTACTTC. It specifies CASSQLSGGGYEQYF.

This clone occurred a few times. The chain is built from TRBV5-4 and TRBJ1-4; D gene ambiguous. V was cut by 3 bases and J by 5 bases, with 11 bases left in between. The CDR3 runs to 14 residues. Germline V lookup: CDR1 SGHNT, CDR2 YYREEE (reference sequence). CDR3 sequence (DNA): TGTGCCAGCAGCTCGACACCGACGAATGAAAAACTGTTTTTT. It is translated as CASSSTPTNEKLFF.

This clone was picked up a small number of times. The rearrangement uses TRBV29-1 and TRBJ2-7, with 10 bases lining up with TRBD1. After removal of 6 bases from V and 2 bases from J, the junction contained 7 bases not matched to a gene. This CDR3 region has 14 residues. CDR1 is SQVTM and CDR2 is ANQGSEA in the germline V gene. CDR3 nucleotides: TGCAGCGTAAGGGACAGGGGAAATGCCTACGAGCAGTACTTC. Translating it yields CSVRDRGNAYEQYF.

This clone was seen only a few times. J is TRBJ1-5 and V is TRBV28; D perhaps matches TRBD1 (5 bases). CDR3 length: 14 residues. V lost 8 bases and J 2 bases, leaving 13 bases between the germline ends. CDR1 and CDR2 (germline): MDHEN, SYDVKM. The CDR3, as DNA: TGTGCCAGCTCCCCGGGGGGGGGCAATCAGCCCCAGCATTTT. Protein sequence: CASSPGGGNQPQHF.

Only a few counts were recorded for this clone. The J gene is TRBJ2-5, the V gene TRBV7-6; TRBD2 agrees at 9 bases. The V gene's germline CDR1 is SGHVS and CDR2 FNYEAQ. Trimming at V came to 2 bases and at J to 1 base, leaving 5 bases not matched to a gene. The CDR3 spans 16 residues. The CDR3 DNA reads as TGTGCCAGCAGCTTAAGGGCTAGCGGGACCCAAGAGACCCAGTACTTC. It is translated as CASSLRASGTQETQYF.

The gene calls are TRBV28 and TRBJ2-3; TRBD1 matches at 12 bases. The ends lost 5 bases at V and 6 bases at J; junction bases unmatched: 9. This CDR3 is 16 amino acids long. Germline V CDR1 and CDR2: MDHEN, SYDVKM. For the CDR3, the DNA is TGTGCCAGCAGTCCCACGGGACAGGGGGCGTATGATACGCAGTATTTT. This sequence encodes CASSPTGQGAYDTQYF. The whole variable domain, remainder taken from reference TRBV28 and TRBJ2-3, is DVKVTQSSRYLVKRTGEKVFLECVQDMDHENMFWYRQDPGLGLRLIYFSYDVKMKEKGDIPEGYSVSREKKERFSLILESASTNQTSMYLCASSPTGQGAYDTQYFGPGTRLTVL.